The clone carrying this T cell receptor (beta chain) was picked up a small number of times. Its antigen is currently unknown. Germline-derived CDR1 and CDR2 are SGHDN and FVKESK. The CDR3 has 13 residues. The V gene lost 3 bases and the J gene lost 5 bases, with 11 bases spanning the gap. This sample was included in a study of T cells in Graves' hyperthyroidism and ophthalmopathy. Study-level findings and limits: Stable hyperthyroidism was separated from ophthalmopathy by a model based on 13 V-J features.

RNA transcripts gave rise to amplified TCR beta CDR3 regions. HTBI primers were the set used in a first-round RT-PCR of the TCR CDR3. Each CDR3 protein is one row after TCRdb ran MiXCR on the multiplex PCR reads. The sample yields 370,000 or so distinct CDR3 sequences, roughly 25% seen once. The clonotype was recovered from a man between 50 and 59 years old with Graves' hyperthyroidism. The material sequenced was blood. The chain joins TRBV14 to TRBJ2-7; possibly TRBD1 for D (5 bases). CDR3 region: CASSHTTGNEQYF. DNA of the CDR3: TGTGCCAGCAGCCACACCACAGGTAACGAGCAGTACTTC.